This entry lists 25 T cell receptor beta chains sequenced from one sample in a study of Graves' ophthalmopathy and Graves' hyperthyroidism. Amplified TCR beta CDR3 regions were obtained using RNA transcripts as template. HTBI-primed RT-PCR formed the first round, and a multiplex PCR formed the second. Each CDR3 protein gets one entry after TCRdb re-called the multiplex PCR reads with MiXCR. The data hold hundreds of thousands of distinct CDR3 sequences, with about 40% observed a single time. The sample was peripheral blood. These receptors all stem from an adult man with Graves' ophthalmopathy.

This clonotype was seen only a few times. V is TRBV6-5 and J is TRBJ1-4; D call uncertain. Trimming removed 4 bases at V and 4 bases at J, with 16 bases between. There are 16 residues in the CDR3. Germline assignment: CDR1 MNHEY and CDR2 SVGAGI. CDR3 coding DNA: TGTGCCAGCAGTTCCCGCGGAGTTAGCGATAATGAAAAACTGTTTTTT. Translated: CASSSRGVSDNEKLFF.

Comment on this clonotype: A read error is possible here, since a much larger clone lies one base away. The CDR3 does not close with the conserved phenylalanine or tryptophan, likely indicating a read error. This chain uses TRBV19 with TRBJ2-7, with TRBD1 identical over 9 bases. Germline V gene data show CDR1 as LNHDA and CDR2 as SQIVND (reference sequence). The CDR3 spans 15 residues. V lost 5 bases to trimming and J lost 4 bases; unmatched junction nucleotides: 9. Here the CDR3 DNA reads TGTGCCAGTAGTGAACCGGGACAGGGTCTTTACGAGCAGTACCTC. Residues: CASSEPGQGLYEQYL.

The chain is built from TRBV25-1 and TRBJ1-4, with 9 bases aligning to TRBD1. Trimming cost V 8 bases and J 8 bases; bases outside gene matches: 9. The germline V gene encodes CDR1 MGHDK and CDR2 SYGVNS. This CDR3 region has 14 residues. The DNA for the CDR3 is TGTGCCAGCGAGGACAGGGGACATCCGGAAAAACTGTTTTTT. It specifies CASEDRGHPEKLFF.

This clonotype has only a few counts. The J gene is TRBJ2-2, the V gene TRBV19, with 7 positions matching TRBD2. Trimming took 3 bases from V and 5 from J; bases not matched to a gene: 6. The CDR3 runs to 15 residues. Germline V gene lookup returns CDR1 LNHDA and CDR2 SQIVND (reference sequence). The CDR3 sequence: CASSIRGEWTGELFF. As DNA, the CDR3 is TGTGCCAGTAGTATCCGGGGGGAGTGGACCGGGGAGCTGTTTTTT.

This clonotype was seen at least ten times. The V call is TRBV10-3, the J call TRBJ1-1, with a weak D call TRBD1 (6 bases). Germline assignment: CDR1 ENHRY and CDR2 SYGVKD. CDR3 length equals 14 residues. Trimming left V 6 bases short and J 7 bases short, with 18 bases between. The CDR3 DNA follows: TGTGCCATCAGGCAACCACAGGGTCGGAGTGAAGCTTTCTTT. This translates into CAIRQPQGRSEAFF.

This clonotype has a count of ten or more. CDR3 in amino acids: CASSSLATGELFF. CDR3 DNA sequence: TGTGCCAGCAGCTCCCTAGCAACCGGGGAGCTGTTTTTT. The gene calls are TRBV7-2 and TRBJ2-2; tentative D call: TRBD2 (5 bases). Germline V gene data show CDR1 as SGHTA and CDR2 as FQGNSA. The CDR3 sequence is 13 residues long. V was pared by 4 bases and J by 5 bases, with 8 bases between.

V usage is TRBV2 and J usage is TRBJ2-7; weak D call: TRBD1 (6 bases). Germline assignment: CDR1 SNHLY and CDR2 FYNNEI. The V end lost 6 bases, the J end lost 0 bases, and 12 bases lay between the germline ends. The CDR3 length is 14 residues. The CDR3 region has the DNA TGTGCCAGCAGGCGACAGGCGAGCTCCTACGAGCAGTACTTC. Translated: CASRRQASSYEQYF.

This chain links TRBV3-1 with TRBJ1-2; D gene ambiguous. With 2 bases removed from V and 7 bases from J, the gap between germline ends came to 5 bases. The CDR3 covers 11 residues. Germline V gene data show CDR1 as LGHDT and CDR2 as YNNKEL (reference sequence). CDR3 in DNA: TGTGCCAGCAGCCAATCGTCTGGCTACACCTTC. This translates into CASSQSSGYTF.

In this sample, this clonotype turned up once. With a much larger clone just one base away, this may be a read error. The chain is built from TRBV10-3 and TRBJ1-1, with D uncertain. CDR1 ENHRY and CDR2 SYGVKD come from the germline V gene. CDR3 length: 11 amino acids. The V end lost 10 bases, the J end lost 1 base, and 7 bases lay between the germline ends. CDR3 in DNA: TGTGCCAGTCAACAGAACACTGAAGCTTTCTTT. Residues: CASQQNTEAFF.

The chain carries TRBV15 and TRBJ2-6; 7 nucleotides agree with TRBD2. The CDR3 runs 17 residues. V lost 1 base and J lost 0; bases outside the gene matches: 3. Germline V CDR1 and CDR2: LNHNV, YYDKDF (reference sequence). The CDR3 loop reads CATSRAQRDSGANVLTF. Here the CDR3 DNA reads TGTGCCACCAGCAGAGCCCAGCGGGACTCTGGGGCCAACGTCCTGACTTTC. The full variable domain, its missing parts supplied by reference TRBV15 and TRBJ2-6, is DAMVIQNPRYQVTQFGKPVTLSCSQTLNHNVMYWYQQKSSQAPKLLFHYYDKDFNNEADTPDNFQSRRPNTSFCFLDIRSPGLGDTAMYLCATSRAQRDSGANVLTFGAGSRLTVL.

This clonotype has ten or more counts. V usage is TRBV24-1 and J usage is TRBJ1-4, with a weak D call TRBD1 (5 bases). The CDR3 runs 14 residues. Trimming cost V 3 bases and J 7 bases, with 11 bases left between them. Germline V gene sequence: CDR1 KGHDR, CDR2 SFDVKD. The CDR3 spells CATSDAHGGEKLFF. The CDR3 DNA reads TGTGCCACCAGTGATGCCCACGGGGGTGAAAAACTGTTTTTT.

Regarding this clonotype: The final CDR3 position lacks the conserved phenylalanine or tryptophan, pointing to a likely read error. The DNA is left out, because the CDR3 cannot be placed on it with certainty; the CDR3 is given as TCRdb lists it. The chain couples TRBV7-3 to TRBJ2-2; the table's D gene call, TRBD2, was not cross checked with the DNA. The CDR3 totals 9 residues, both ends included. Germline V gene sequence: CDR1 SGHTA, CDR2 FQGTGA. CDR3 residues: CASGQWEAV.

This chain connects TRBV25-1 to TRBJ2-7; D gene uncertain. V lost 6 bases to trimming and J lost 6 bases, with 15 bases between them. The V gene's germline CDR1 is MGHDK and CDR2 SYGVNS. This CDR3 is 13 amino acids long. CDR3 DNA sequence: TGTGCCAGCAGGGAACACACGCTACCCGAGCAGTACTTC. It is translated as CASREHTLPEQYF.

This clonotype was detected many times. This rearrangement joins TRBV9 to TRBJ2-2; 7 bases agree with TRBD1. Germline V gives CDR1 SGDLS, CDR2 YYNGEE. CDR3 length: 14 amino acids. J was trimmed by 4 bases and V by 0 bases; bases with no gene match: 0. The CDR3 spells CASSVAGGTGELFF. DNA of the CDR3: TGTGCCAGCAGCGTAGCAGGGGGCACCGGGGAGCTGTTTTTT.

Concerning this clonotype itself: The junction does not match germline at one end; this may be a read error. The chain couples TRBV10-3 to TRBJ1-1; 7 nucleotides line up with TRBD1. Germline V lookup: CDR1 ENHRY, CDR2 SYGVKD. The CDR3 covers 14 residues. The CDR3 region is CASSFTGALSEASF. The CDR3 region has the DNA TGTGCCAGCAGTTTCACAGGGGCGCTATCTGAAGCTTCCTTT.

This clonotype came up many times. The chain has TRBV5-1 and TRBJ1-1; D is uncertain. Germline CDR1 and CDR2: SGHRS and YFSETQ. Deletions cut 8 bases from V and 12 bases from J, with 23 bases between. This CDR3 comprises 13 residues. CDR3 residues: CASRAAGRRESFF. Written as DNA, the CDR3 is TGCGCCAGTCGGGCGGCGGGCAGAAGGGAGTCTTTCTTT.

The chain couples TRBV5-1 to TRBJ2-7, with TRBD1 matching over 7 bases. CDR3 length: 15 amino acids. Losses at the gene ends were 0 bases for V and 0 bases for J; bases not matched to a gene: 3. The germline V gene encodes CDR1 SGHRS and CDR2 YFSETQ. CDR3 protein: CASSLETGSSYEQYF. CDR3 sequence (DNA): TGCGCCAGCAGCTTGGAGACAGGGAGCTCCTACGAGCAGTACTTC.

This clonotype was counted many times. V gene TRBV20-1 combines with J gene TRBJ2-7; possibly TRBD1 for D (5 bases). This CDR3 comprises 12 residues. V dropped 5 bases and J dropped 2 bases, with 10 bases sitting between them. Germline CDR1 is DFQATT and CDR2 is SNEGSKA (reference sequence). The CDR3 region has the DNA TGCAGTGCTGGCGACAGAACCTACGAGCAGTACTTC. Translation gives CSAGDRTYEQYF.

The V gene is TRBV9, the J gene TRBJ2-7; 9 bases map to TRBD2. The CDR3 length is 19 residues. Germline loops: CDR1 SGDLS, CDR2 YYNGEE. V was pared by 2 bases and J by 3 bases, with 18 bases of the junction left unmatched. CDR3 DNA: TGTGCCAGCAGCGTCAAATCTAGCGGGAACCCCCCCCAGGTCTACGAGCAGTACTTC. This codes for CASSVKSSGNPPQVYEQYF.

The CDR3 sequence is CASSLFRQGENYGYTF. Here the CDR3 DNA reads TGTGCCAGCAGCTTATTTAGACAGGGCGAAAACTATGGCTACACCTTC. This chain joins TRBV11-2 and TRBJ1-2; 7 nucleotides align to TRBD1. CDR3 length equals 16 residues. In germline, CDR1 is SGHAT, CDR2 FQNNGV. With 2 bases clipped from V and 2 bases from J, the junction kept 8 bases outside the gene matches.

This clonotype showed up many times. The gene calls are TRBV29-1 and TRBJ1-1; possible D gene TRBD1, 6 bases. The length of the CDR3 is 11 residues. Trimming took 3 bases from V and 10 from J, leaving 12 bases between them. The V gene's germline CDR1 is SQVTM and CDR2 ANQGSEA. The CDR3 region has the DNA TGCAGCGTTGATCAGGGGAGGCGAGCTTTCTTT. Its protein product is CSVDQGRRAFF.

The V call is TRBV10-3, the J call TRBJ1-6, with 7 bases fitting TRBD1. Germline CDR1 is ENHRY and CDR2 is SYGVKD. V shed 6 bases and J 8 bases; nucleotides not matched to a gene: 4. The CDR3 runs 13 residues. This CDR3 is CAIRRQGDSPLHF. DNA for the CDR3: TGTGCCATCAGAAGGCAGGGGGATTCACCCCTCCACTTT.

This clonotype was seen only a few times. J is TRBJ2-7 and V is TRBV20-1; 7 bases fit TRBD2. Germline assignment: CDR1 DFQATT and CDR2 SNEGSKA (reference sequence). The CDR3 extends over 15 amino acids. The V and J ends lost 0 bases and 2 bases, in that order; junction bases with no gene match: 7. For the CDR3, the DNA is TGCAGTGCTAGAGATCCCCCTACTAGCGCCTACGAGCAGTACTTC. Its translation: CSARDPPTSAYEQYF.

The rearrangement links TRBV2 to TRBJ1-2; D might be TRBD1 (6 bases). Germline V gene lookup returns CDR1 SNHLY and CDR2 FYNNEI. The CDR3 contains 14 residues. CDR3 DNA sequence: TGTGCTAGAGGGGGGAACAGGGAGGGGTATGGCTACACCTTC. As protein: CARGGNREGYGYTF.

The chain couples TRBV6-1 to TRBJ2-7, with D unclear. This CDR3 comprises 11 residues. The V end was cut by 6 bases, the J end by 3 bases, with 6 bases between. The germline gives CDR1 MNHNS, CDR2 SASEGT. The CDR3 loop is CASRNVYEQYF. The CDR3 nucleotides are TGTGCCAGCAGAAACGTCTACGAGCAGTACTTC.